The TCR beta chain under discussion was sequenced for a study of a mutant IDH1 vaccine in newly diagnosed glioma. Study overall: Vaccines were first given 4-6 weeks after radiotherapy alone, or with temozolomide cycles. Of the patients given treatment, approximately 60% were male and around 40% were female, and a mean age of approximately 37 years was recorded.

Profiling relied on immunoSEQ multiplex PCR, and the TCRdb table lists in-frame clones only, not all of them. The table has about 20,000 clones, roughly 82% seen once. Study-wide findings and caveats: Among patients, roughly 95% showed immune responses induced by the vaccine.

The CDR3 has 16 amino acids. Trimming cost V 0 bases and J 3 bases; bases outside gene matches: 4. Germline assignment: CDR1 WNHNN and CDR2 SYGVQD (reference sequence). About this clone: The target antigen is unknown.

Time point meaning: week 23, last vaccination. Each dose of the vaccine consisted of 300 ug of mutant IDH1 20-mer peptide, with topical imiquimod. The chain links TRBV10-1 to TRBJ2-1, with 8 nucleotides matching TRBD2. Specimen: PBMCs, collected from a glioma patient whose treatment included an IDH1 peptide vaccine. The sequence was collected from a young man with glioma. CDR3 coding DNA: TGCGCCAGCAGTGAGTCGTCACTAGCGGACTACAATGAGCAGTTCTTC. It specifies CASSESSLADYNEQFF.